Following are 10 T cell receptor beta chains from one sample sequenced in a study of blood T cell repertoires in COVID-19. Clones were read by immunoSEQ multiplex PCR, and TCRdb kept only the in-frame ones, dropping some. The sample shows fewer than 400,000 clones, roughly 90% of them seen only once. The sequenced material came from PBMCs or T cells enriched from blood (not recorded which). The receptors here all came from a woman aged 25-40 years who had recovered from COVID-19.

This chain connects TRBV4-2 to TRBJ2-7; tentatively, D is TRBD1 (5 bases). The CDR3 runs to 16 residues. Germline CDR1 LGHNA, CDR2 YNFKEQ. Deletions cut 0 bases from V and 0 bases from J, with 12 bases between. The CDR3 nucleotides are TGTGCCAGCAGCCAAGAGACAGAAATTCTCTCCTACGAGCAGTACTTC. Amino acids: CASSQETEILSYEQYF.

The CDR3 sequence is CASGSGYGYTF. The CDR3 nucleotides read TGTGCCAGCGGCAGCGGATATGGCTACACCTTC. The V call is TRBV27, the J call TRBJ1-2; D ambiguous. CDR1 is MNHEY and CDR2 is SMNVEV in the germline V gene (reference sequence). The CDR3 extends over 11 amino acids. V lost 8 bases, J lost 5 bases, and 9 bases lay in between.

The chain joins TRBV27 to TRBJ1-1; D might be TRBD1 (5 bases). CDR3 size: 12 residues. Trimming stripped 6 bases from V and 3 bases from J, with 8 bases between. The germline gives CDR1 MNHEY, CDR2 SMNVEV (reference sequence). This CDR3 is CASRGGYTEAFF. The CDR3 nucleotides are TGTGCCAGCAGGGGGGGTTACACTGAAGCTTTCTTT.

The chain is built from TRBV6-5 and TRBJ2-1, with D possibly matching TRBD2 (6 bases). This CDR3 contains 14 residues. Per germline, CDR1 MNHEY and CDR2 SVGAGI. Trimming cost V 2 bases and J 5 bases, with 10 bases left between them. The CDR3 nucleotides are TGTGCCAGCAGTTACGGTCTAGCGCACAATGAGCAGTTCTTC. As protein: CASSYGLAHNEQFF.

This rearrangement joins TRBV12-5 to TRBJ2-7; 9 bases align to TRBD1. After removal of 0 bases from V and 2 bases from J, the junction contained 8 bases not matched to a gene. Germline CDR1 and CDR2: LGHNT and FRNRAP. This CDR3 is 17 amino acids long. DNA for the CDR3: TGTGCTAGTGGTTTGGTAACCGGGACAGGGTCGCCCTACGAGCAGTACTTC. Protein: CASGLVTGTGSPYEQYF.

The chain employs TRBV15 and TRBJ2-1; no clear D gene. The CDR3 totals 14 residues. Germline V gives CDR1 LNHNV, CDR2 YYDKDF (reference sequence). Trimming removed 5 bases at V and 5 bases at J, with 13 bases between. Here the CDR3 DNA reads TGTGCCACCAGCTTCATTGGGCGAAACAATGAGCAGTTCTTC. Amino acids: CATSFIGRNNEQFF.

This chain links TRBV5-8 with TRBJ2-3; D call uncertain. The CDR3 length is 13 residues. V lost 7 bases and J lost 5, with 14 bases in between. CDR1 is SGHTS and CDR2 is YDEGEE in the germline V gene. The CDR3 here is CASLPPTGDTQYF. The CDR3 DNA follows: TGTGCCAGCTTACCTCCGACGGGAGATACGCAGTATTTT.

V and J are TRBV29-1 and TRBJ2-1; 7 nucleotides line up with TRBD2. Germline loops: CDR1 SQVTM, CDR2 ANQGSEA. This CDR3 comprises 14 residues. V gave up 6 bases and J gave up 7 bases; unmatched junction bases: 12. The CDR3 reads CSVGSGIRGNEQFF. Here the CDR3 DNA reads TGCAGCGTAGGAAGCGGGATCCGTGGGAATGAGCAGTTCTTC.

J is TRBJ1-2 and V is TRBV11-2, with TRBD1 matching 10 bases. The CDR3 sequence is 15 residues long. V shed 7 bases and J 4 bases; nucleotides not matched to a gene: 9. Germline-derived CDR1 and CDR2 are SGHAT and FQNNGV. The CDR3 here is CASTRSGTGVYGYTF. The CDR3 DNA reads as TGTGCCAGCACCAGAAGTGGGACAGGGGTCTATGGCTACACCTTC. The full variable domain, its missing parts supplied by reference TRBV11-2 and TRBJ1-2, is EAGVAQSPRYKIIEKRQSVAFWCNPISGHATLYWYQQILGQGPKLLIQFQNNGVVDDSQLPKDRFSAERLKGVDSTLKIQPAKLEDSAVYLCASTRSGTGVYGYTFGSGTRLTVV.

The chain couples TRBV4-1 to TRBJ1-2; 8 bases map to TRBD1. From germline, CDR1 is MGHRA and CDR2 YSYEKL. V lost 4 bases and J lost 3; bases outside the gene matches: 7. The CDR3 has 15 residues. The CDR3, as DNA: TGCGCCAGCAGCCTTCGGACAGGGAGGGACTATGGCTACACCTTC. It yields the protein CASSLRTGRDYGYTF.